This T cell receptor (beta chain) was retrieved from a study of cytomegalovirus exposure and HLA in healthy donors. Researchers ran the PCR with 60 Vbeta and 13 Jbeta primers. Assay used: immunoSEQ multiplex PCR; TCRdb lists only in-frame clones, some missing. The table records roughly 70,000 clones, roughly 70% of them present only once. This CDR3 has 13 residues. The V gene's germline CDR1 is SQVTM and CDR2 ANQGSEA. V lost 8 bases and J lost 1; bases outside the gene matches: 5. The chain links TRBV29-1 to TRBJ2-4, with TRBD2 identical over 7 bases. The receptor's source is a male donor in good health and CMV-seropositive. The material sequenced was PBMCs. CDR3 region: CSPPGGAKNIQYF. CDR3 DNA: TGCAGCCCTCCCGGGGGGGCCAAAAACATTCAGTACTTC.